This T cell receptor (beta chain) was recovered during a study of T cells in Graves' hyperthyroidism and ophthalmopathy. PBMCs were collected from an approximately 10 ml volume of fresh peripheral blood. Study results and limitations: Stable hyperthyroidism was told apart from ophthalmopathy by a model built on 13 V-J features. Ophthalmopathy, which appeared later, was predicted by the model a median roughly 6.5 months before onset. Researchers found most expanded thyroid clonotypes above 0.001 in blood as well.

For this clonotype: Antigen unknown.

V was cut by 4 bases and J by 6 bases, with 15 bases left in between. The germline V gene has CDR1 SGDLS and CDR2 YYNGEE. The CDR3 length is 14 residues. Amplification of TCR beta CDR3 regions used RNA as the template. First-round RT-PCR targeting the TCR CDR3 was performed with the HTBI primer set. TCRdb reanalysed the multiplex PCR reads using MiXCR and keeps one entry per CDR3 protein. The sample comprises approximately 370,000 distinct CDR3 sequences, 15% to 20% of which are singletons, and around a third rests with the top ten. The chain carries TRBV9 and TRBJ2-3, with D tentatively TRBD1 or TRBD2 (5 bases each). The sample comprised blood. This TCR came from a woman aged 25 to 45 with Graves' hyperthyroidism that later progressed to Graves' ophthalmopathy. CDR3 in amino acids: CASSPREGWDTQYF. DNA of the CDR3: TGTGCCAGCAGCCCTAGAGAGGGGTGGGATACGCAGTATTTT.